This T cell receptor (beta chain) was sequenced for a study of spatial heterogeneity in lung cancer. Study overall: The study found that TCR transcript counts in tumor regions correlated strongly with a matched bulk RNA-seq T cell module score.

The sample's time point: sample taken at primary tumor resection. A total of approximately 70 untreated early-stage non-small cell lung cancer patients served as donors. In its sample, this clonotype was seen many times. Its antigen is unidentified. Just one base apart from a much larger clone, this may be a read error. The CDR3 is made up of 14 amino acids. The germline V gene encodes CDR1 LGHDT and CDR2 YNNKEL (reference sequence). Study observations and caveats: Higher tumor mutation counts went along with higher counts of expanded intratumoral alpha and beta TCRs.

MiXCR, applied by TCRdb to the 5' RACE reads, yields one record per CDR3 protein. This table has over 10,000 distinct CDR3 sequences, about 4% appearing once. The receptor was derived from a male donor with early-stage non-small cell lung cancer. The chain joins TRBV3-1 to TRBJ1-2; D is unresolved. Sequencing was performed on lung tumor tissue, taken at surgery. The CDR3 DNA reads TGTGCCAGCAGCCAGAACGGGTTGTGGGATGGCTACAACTTC. The encoded protein is CASSQNGLWDGYNF.